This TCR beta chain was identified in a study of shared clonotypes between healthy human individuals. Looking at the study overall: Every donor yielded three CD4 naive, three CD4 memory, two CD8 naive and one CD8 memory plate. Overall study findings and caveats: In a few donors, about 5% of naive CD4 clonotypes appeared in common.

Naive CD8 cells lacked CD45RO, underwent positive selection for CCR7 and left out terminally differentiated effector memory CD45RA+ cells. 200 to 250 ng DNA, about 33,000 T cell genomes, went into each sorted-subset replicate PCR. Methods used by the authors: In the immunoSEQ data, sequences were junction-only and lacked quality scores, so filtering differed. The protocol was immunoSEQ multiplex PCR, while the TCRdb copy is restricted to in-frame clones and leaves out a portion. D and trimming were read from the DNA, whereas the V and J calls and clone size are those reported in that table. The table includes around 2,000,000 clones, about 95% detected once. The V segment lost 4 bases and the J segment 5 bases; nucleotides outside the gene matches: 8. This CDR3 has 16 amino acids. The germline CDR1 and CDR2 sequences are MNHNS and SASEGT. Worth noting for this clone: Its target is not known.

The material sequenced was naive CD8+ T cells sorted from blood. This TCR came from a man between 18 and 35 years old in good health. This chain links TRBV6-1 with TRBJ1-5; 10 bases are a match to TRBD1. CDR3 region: CASSGPKGTGDQPQHF. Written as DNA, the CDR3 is TGTGCCAGCAGTGGCCCTAAGGGGACAGGGGATCAGCCCCAGCATTTT.